The clone carrying this T cell receptor beta chain has just a few counts. Its specificity is not known. The data were obtained in a study of T-cell memory formation after mild COVID-19. This CDR3 region has 14 residues. The germline gives CDR1 MNHEY, CDR2 SVGEGT. Trimming left V 0 bases short and J 9 bases short, with 12 bases between. Findings of the study overall: The study detected some responding clones in pre-infection memory, suggesting cross-reactive memory joined.

One entry per CDR3 protein, called by TCRdb with MiXCR from the 5' RACE reads. The sample has a few hundred thousand distinct CDR3 sequences, 28% seen once; the top ten hold roughly 14%. This TCR came from an adult woman who had mild COVID-19 (a few samples of this study predate the infection). Cell type and time point are not known. The chain has TRBV6-2 or TRBV6-3 and TRBJ2-1; D is unclear. The sequenced material came from PBMCs or a T cell subset sorted from them (not recorded which). The chain's CDR3 is CASSYSKLVPEQFF. DNA of the CDR3: TGTGCCAGCAGTTACTCGAAATTGGTCCCTGAGCAGTTCTTC.